The next 24 T cell receptor beta chains were all read from a single sample in a study of cytomegalovirus exposure and HLA in healthy donors. The PCR made use of 60 Vbeta and 13 Jbeta primers. Some clones are missing from TCRdb's copy, which holds only in-frame ones; the method was immunoSEQ multiplex PCR. Of some 65,000 clones in the sample, 60% to 80% were seen once. The material sequenced was PBMCs. The origin of the receptors is a girl between 10 and 17 years old in good health and CMV-seropositive.

J is TRBJ2-7 and V is TRBV2; the D gene is possibly TRBD1 (5 bases). Between the trimmed V and J ends, which lost 7 bases and 5 bases, there was a span of 15 bases. The CDR3 is 13 residues long. The germline gives CDR1 SNHLY, CDR2 FYNNEI. CDR3 nucleotides: TGTGCCAGCAACCAGGGTGGGGTGGACGAGCAGTACTTC. As protein: CASNQGGVDEQYF.

V gene TRBV6-4 combines with J gene TRBJ1-2; the D gene is possibly TRBD1 (5 bases). Per germline, CDR1 MRHNA and CDR2 SNTAGT. V was shortened by 3 bases and J by 4 bases, with 15 bases between the two germline ends. There are 15 residues in the CDR3. CDR3 in amino acids: CASSEGYDRAYGYTF. The DNA for the CDR3 is TGTGCCAGCAGTGAGGGATACGACAGAGCCTATGGCTACACCTTC.

The chain combines TRBV28 with TRBJ2-7; D is perhaps TRBD2 (5 bases). The V gene's germline CDR1 is MDHEN and CDR2 SYDVKM. This CDR3 comprises 12 residues. Trimming left V 5 bases short and J 2 bases short, with 7 bases between. In nucleotides, the CDR3 is TGTGCCAGCAGTGGACTTGCCTACGAGCAGTACTTC. As protein: CASSGLAYEQYF.

The rearrangement joins TRBV6-5 to TRBJ2-1; TRBD2 matches at 9 bases. This CDR3 spans 15 amino acids. V gave up 6 bases and J gave up 2 bases; unmatched junction bases: 5. The germline gives CDR1 MNHEY, CDR2 SVGAGI. CDR3 sequence (DNA): TGTGCCAGCAGCATTAGCGGGAGTACCTACAATGAGCAGTTCTTC. Translated, it gives CASSISGSTYNEQFF.

This clone came up once. The CDR3 spells CASSSSLVREKLFF. The CDR3 DNA reads TGTGCCAGCAGTTCTTCCCTTGTTCGTGAAAAACTGTTTTTT. The V and J genes are TRBV27 and TRBJ1-4; D call uncertain. V was cut by 4 bases and J by 7 bases, with 13 bases left in between. Germline assignment: CDR1 MNHEY and CDR2 SMNVEV (reference sequence). The length of the CDR3 is 14 residues.

The rearrangement links TRBV28 to TRBJ1-5; 7 bases are shared with TRBD1. The V segment lost 5 bases and the J segment 6 bases; nucleotides outside the gene matches: 13. CDR1 MDHEN and CDR2 SYDVKM come from the germline V gene. This CDR3 region has 16 residues. The CDR3 nucleotides are TGTGCCAGCAGTCACAGGGGAAGTGGTTTAATTCAGCCCCAGCATTTT. Residues: CASSHRGSGLIQPQHF.

This sequence joins TRBV30 and TRBJ1-5; the D gene is possibly TRBD1 (6 bases). This CDR3 has 13 amino acids. Germline assignment: CDR1 GTSNPN and CDR2 SVGIG (reference sequence). Trimming removed 2 bases at V and 7 bases at J, with 12 bases between. CDR3: CAWSKQGVQPQHF. CDR3 coding DNA: TGTGCCTGGAGTAAACAGGGAGTCCAGCCCCAGCATTTT.

This clone was found a few times. This chain links TRBV6-1 with TRBJ1-3; TRBD1 is a possible D gene (6 bases). This CDR3 has 14 residues. Trimming took off 2 bases at V and 6 bases at J, with 11 bases between the two ends. Germline V gives CDR1 MNHNS, CDR2 SASEGT. CDR3 nucleotide sequence: TGTGCCAGCAGTGAAACTCGGACAGCAAACACCATATATTTT. This gives the protein CASSETRTANTIYF.

The chain couples TRBV6-1 to TRBJ2-3; TRBD1 is a possible D gene (6 bases). The germline V and J ends were trimmed by 7 bases and 3 bases, with 17 bases remaining between them. The germline V gene has CDR1 MNHNS and CDR2 SASEGT. This CDR3 region has 15 residues. Here the CDR3 reads CASNPRTAQTDTQYF. The CDR3 nucleotides read TGTGCCAGCAACCCCAGGACAGCGCAAACAGATACGCAGTATTTT.

V and J are TRBV6-5 and TRBJ1-2; a possible D gene is TRBD1 (5 bases). Germline V gene sequence: CDR1 MNHEY, CDR2 SVGAGI. The CDR3 is 12 residues long. The V end was cut by 7 bases, the J end by 7 bases, with 13 bases between. CDR3 coding DNA: TGTGCCAGCACCGGGGGTACGAGTGGCTACACCTTC. It is translated as CASTGGTSGYTF.

This sequence joins TRBV30 and TRBJ2-7; perhaps TRBD2 as D (6 bases). With 0 bases removed from V and 6 bases from J, the gap between germline ends came to 21 bases. CDR1 is GTSNPN and CDR2 is SVGIG in the germline V gene (reference sequence). The CDR3 is 16 amino acids. CDR3: CAWSVRWRGASSEQYV. The CDR3 coding sequence is TGTGCCTGGAGTGTACGATGGAGGGGAGCGTCTAGCGAGCAGTACGTC.

The chain joins TRBV30 to TRBJ1-2; D is perhaps TRBD1 (6 bases). This CDR3 region has 16 residues. Trimming removed 0 bases from V and 0 bases from J, with 14 bases in between. The germline CDR1 and CDR2 sequences are GTSNPN and SVGIG (reference sequence). In DNA, the CDR3 is TGTGCCTGGAGTGTACTAGGGGGAAGGGCTAACTATGGCTACACCTTC. Protein sequence: CAWSVLGGRANYGYTF.

The chain joins TRBV30 to TRBJ1-4, with TRBD1 as a possible D gene (6 bases). The V gene lost 0 bases and the J gene lost 5 bases, with 7 bases spanning the gap. Germline lookup yields CDR1 GTSNPN and CDR2 SVGIG (reference sequence). CDR3 length: 13 residues. The CDR3 DNA sequence: TGTGCCTGGAGTGTACAGGGAAATGAAAAACTGTTTTTT. It is translated as CAWSVQGNEKLFF.

The chain carries TRBV11-2 and TRBJ1-6; TRBD1 agrees at 7 bases. This CDR3 contains 14 residues. The V segment lost 5 bases and the J segment 6 bases; nucleotides outside the gene matches: 4. The V gene's germline CDR1 is SGHAT and CDR2 FQNNGV. As DNA, the CDR3 is TGTGCCAGCAGCGTCCAGGGGGGTAATTCACCCCTCCACTTT. Amino acid sequence: CASSVQGGNSPLHF.

The V gene is TRBV7-8, the J gene TRBJ2-7; no firm D call. CDR1 SGHVS and CDR2 FQNEAQ come from the germline V gene. Trimming removed 3 bases from V and 2 bases from J, with 8 bases in between. The CDR3 consists of 13 residues. CDR3 in amino acids: CASSFRGTYEQYF. As DNA, the CDR3 is TGTGCCAGCAGCTTCAGAGGTACCTACGAGCAGTACTTC. Full variable domain (remainder filled in from reference TRBV7-8 and TRBJ2-7): GAGVSQSPRYKVAKRGQDVALRCDPISGHVSLFWYQQALGQGPEFLTYFQNEAQLDKSGLPSDRFFAERPEGSVSTLKIQRTQQEDSAVYLCASSFRGTYEQYFGPGTRLTVT.

Only one count was recorded for this clone. The genes are TRBV6-1 and TRBJ1-1, with 7 bases aligning to TRBD1. The CDR3 runs 13 residues. Per the germline V gene, CDR1 is MNHNS and CDR2 is SASEGT. V shed 5 bases and J 1 base; nucleotides not matched to a gene: 1. CDR3 loop: CASSRTGNTEAFF. As DNA, the CDR3 is TGTGCCAGCAGTCGGACAGGGAACACTGAAGCTTTCTTT.

The chain couples TRBV6-5 to TRBJ2-7; 8 bases are a match to TRBD1. CDR1 MNHEY and CDR2 SVGAGI come from the germline V gene. Germline trimming cut 4 bases from V and 3 bases from J; bases unmatched to any gene: 5. This CDR3 region has 14 residues. The CDR3 region has the DNA TGTGCCAGCAGTTTGACAGGGGCTTACTACGAGCAGTACTTC. Translation: CASSLTGAYYEQYF.

The CDR3: CASSNPGTGGETQYF. In nucleotides, the CDR3 is TGCGCCAGCAGCAACCCCGGGACAGGAGGGGAGACCCAGTACTTC. The chain is built from TRBV10-1 and TRBJ2-5; 8 bases align to TRBD1. The CDR3 spans 15 residues. V lost 6 bases and J lost 5; bases outside the gene matches: 11. Germline CDR1 is WNHNN and CDR2 is SYGVQD (reference sequence).

This clone was detected once. The chain recombines TRBV27 with TRBJ1-1; weak D call: TRBD1 (6 bases). The CDR3 totals 13 residues. V was trimmed by 3 bases and J by 7 bases, leaving 12 bases between them. Germline CDR1 is MNHEY and CDR2 is SMNVEV (reference sequence). Here the CDR3 reads CASSLGGASEAFF. In DNA form, the CDR3 reads TGTGCCAGCAGTTTGGGGGGGGCCAGTGAAGCTTTCTTT.

The chain is built from TRBV7-6 and TRBJ2-2, with TRBD2 identical over 7 bases. Germline assignment: CDR1 SGHVS and CDR2 FNYEAQ. Unmatched junction bases numbered 7, after V lost 0 bases and J lost 6 bases. This CDR3 region has 16 residues. CDR3 amino acids: CASSLAAGVWAGELFF. CDR3 bases: TGTGCCAGCAGCTTAGCGGCGGGGGTCTGGGCCGGGGAGCTGTTTTTT. The full variable domain, its missing parts supplied by reference TRBV7-6 and TRBJ2-2, is GAGVSQSPRYKVTKRGQDVALRCDPISGHVSLYWYRQALGQGPEFLTYFNYEAQQDKSGLPNDRFSAERPEGSISTLTIQRTEQRDSAMYRCASSLAAGVWAGELFFGEGSRLTVL.

This clone has only a few counts. The chain combines TRBV7-9 with TRBJ2-1, with 7 bases lining up with TRBD2. Per germline, CDR1 SEHNR and CDR2 FQNEAQ (reference sequence). The junction had 1 base not matched to a gene; V was cut back by 0 bases and J by 5 bases. The CDR3 loop spans 14 amino acids. This CDR3 reads CASSLAGGNNEQFF. CDR3 nucleotide sequence: TGTGCCAGCAGCTTAGCGGGAGGGAACAATGAGCAGTTCTTC.

The J gene is TRBJ2-7, the V gene TRBV5-6, with 11 positions matching TRBD1. Per germline, CDR1 SGHDT and CDR2 YYEEEE. The CDR3 runs 13 residues. J gave up 4 bases and V 4 bases, and 1 base lay outside the gene matches. The CDR3 is CASSRDRGYEQYF. The CDR3, as DNA: TGTGCCAGCAGCCGGGACAGGGGGTACGAGCAGTACTTC.

This chain links TRBV9 with TRBJ1-3; 7 positions agree with TRBD1. The germline gives CDR1 SGDLS, CDR2 YYNGEE. With V trimmed by 0 bases and J by 6 bases, 6 bases remained unmatched. The CDR3 is made up of 15 amino acids. Written as DNA, the CDR3 is TGTGCCAGCAGCGTAGGACAGGGTAGCCTAAACACCATATATTTT. It yields the protein CASSVGQGSLNTIYF.

The chain joins TRBV5-1 to TRBJ2-7; the match to TRBD2 covers 10 bases. The trim removed 4 bases at V and 4 bases at J, leaving 14 bases unmatched. This CDR3 is built from 17 residues. Germline assignment: CDR1 SGHRS and CDR2 YFSETQ. The CDR3 DNA reads as TGCGCCAGCAGCCCGCACCGTGCGAGCGGGGGGGATTACGAGCAGTACTTC. This sequence encodes CASSPHRASGGDYEQYF.